One sample yielded the 5 T cell receptor beta chains listed below, sequenced in a study of cytomegalovirus exposure and HLA in healthy donors. Sequencing used immunoSEQ multiplex PCR; TCRdb keeps in-frame clones, though not all of them. This sample has fewer than 70,000 clones; approximately 90% occur once, and the top ten carry about 3%. What was sequenced was PBMCs. These receptors were taken from a man aged 18 to 29 in good health and CMV-seronegative.

This clone has a handful of counts. The chain employs TRBV4-1 and TRBJ2-1; 10 bases line up with TRBD2. This CDR3 comprises 17 residues. Unmatched junction bases numbered 9, after V lost 0 bases and J lost 7 bases. Germline loops: CDR1 MGHRA, CDR2 YSYEKL. DNA for the CDR3: TGCGCCAGCAGCCAAGAAGACCGACTAGCGGGCTATAATGAGCAGTTCTTC. Translated, it gives CASSQEDRLAGYNEQFF.

The chain combines TRBV2 with TRBJ2-2; perhaps TRBD2 as D (6 bases). Trimming pared 2 bases from V and 5 bases from J, leaving 15 bases between. Germline V CDR1 and CDR2: SNHLY, FYNNEI. CDR3 length: 16 amino acids. Written as DNA, the CDR3 is TGTGCCAGCAGTGAAAAAAGTGGGAGGTGGACCGGGGAGCTGTTTTTT. This codes for CASSEKSGRWTGELFF.

The rearrangement joins TRBV18 to TRBJ2-3; D gene unclear. V was trimmed by 3 bases and J by 5 bases, leaving 6 bases between them. The CDR3 is 12 amino acids. CDR1 is KGHSH and CDR2 is LQKENI in the germline V gene. This CDR3 reads CASSPLIDTQYF. CDR3 nucleotides: TGTGCCAGCTCACCCTTAATAGATACGCAGTATTTT.

The genes are TRBV2 and TRBJ1-2; maybe TRBD1 (6 bases). The CDR3 has 12 amino acids. CDR1 and CDR2 from the germline V gene are SNHLY and FYNNEI. V was pared by 8 bases and J by 8 bases, with 15 bases between. CDR3 residues: CASLQGEGGYTF. CDR3 in DNA: TGTGCCAGCTTACAGGGCGAAGGCGGCTACACCTTC.

The rearrangement uses TRBV2 and TRBJ2-5; D is unclear. There are 13 residues in the CDR3. V was cut by 7 bases and J by 5 bases, with 14 bases left in between. Germline V gene sequence: CDR1 SNHLY, CDR2 FYNNEI. CDR3 DNA: TGTGCCAGCACTATTGAGGCTCTTGAGACCCAGTACTTC. It is translated as CASTIEALETQYF.